This T cell receptor (beta chain) came from a study of a mutant IDH1 vaccine in newly diagnosed glioma. The method was immunoSEQ multiplex PCR; TCRdb's version includes in-frame clones alone and lacks a portion of them. The sample consists of approximately 82,000 clones, around 85% of them appearing once. About this clone: Its specificity is unknown.

The V end lost 6 bases, the J end lost 3 bases, and 12 bases lay between the germline ends. Germline-derived CDR1 and CDR2 are SNHLY and FYNNEI. CDR3 length equals 13 residues. Noted time point: week 23, last vaccination. The investigators gave 300 ug of mutant IDH1 20-mer peptide in each vaccine dose, together with topical imiquimod. The sequence was collected from a woman aged 50 to 60 with glioma. Specimen: PBMCs, collected from a glioma patient whose treatment included an IDH1 peptide vaccine. The chain combines TRBV2 with TRBJ2-7, with no clear D. The CDR3 loop reads CASSAPPDYEQYF. In DNA, the CDR3 is TGTGCCAGCAGCGCCCCCCCGGACTACGAGCAGTACTTC.